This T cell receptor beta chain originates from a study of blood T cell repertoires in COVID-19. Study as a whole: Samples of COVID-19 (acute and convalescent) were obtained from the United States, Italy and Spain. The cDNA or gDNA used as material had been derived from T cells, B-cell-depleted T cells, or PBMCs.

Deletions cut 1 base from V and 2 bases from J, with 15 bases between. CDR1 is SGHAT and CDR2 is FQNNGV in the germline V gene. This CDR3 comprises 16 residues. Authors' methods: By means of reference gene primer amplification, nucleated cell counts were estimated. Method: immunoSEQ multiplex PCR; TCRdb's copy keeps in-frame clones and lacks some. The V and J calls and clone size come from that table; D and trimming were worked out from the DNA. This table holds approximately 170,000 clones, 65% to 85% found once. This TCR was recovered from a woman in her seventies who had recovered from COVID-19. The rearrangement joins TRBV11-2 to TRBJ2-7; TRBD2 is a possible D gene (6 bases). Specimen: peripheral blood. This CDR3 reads CASSLGAGTSAYEQYF. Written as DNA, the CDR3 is TGTGCCAGCAGCTTAGGGGCGGGGACGTCGGCCTACGAGCAGTACTTC.